What follows are 7 T cell receptor delta chains derived from one specimen sequenced in a study of gamma-delta chains in newborns, infants, children. TCRdb re-called the reads with CATT. This sample yields around 6,000 delta-chain clones, of which roughly 1.9% are seen a single time; 10% to 15% belongs to the top ten. Source material: blood. The receptor source for this set is a child who was a newborn, infant or young child, either healthy, febrile or measles-vaccinated (not recorded which).

This clone appeared a few times. Translating this DNA gives a protein that differs at residue 9 from the TCRdb one, which belongs to a much larger clone; a read error is likely, and the protein shown is this translation. The chain carries TRDV2 and TRDJ3; D unclear. The V end lost 1 base, the J end lost 2 bases, and 11 bases lay between the germline ends. From germline, CDR1 is GEAIGNYY and CDR2 EKD. CDR3 size: 17 residues. This chain's CDR3 is CACDTLISPWDTRQMFF. The CDR3 DNA reads as TGTGCCTGTGACACGCTTATAAGCCCCTGGGACACCCGACAGATGTTTTTC.

This clone was counted between two and nine times. A single base separates this from a much larger clone, so it may be a read error. The rearrangement links TRDV2 to TRDJ3; 8 bases align to TRDD3. This CDR3 spans 19 amino acids. Per germline, CDR1 GEAIGNYY and CDR2 EKD. V lost 1 base and J lost 0; bases outside the gene matches: 7. CDR3 DNA sequence: TGTGCCTGTGACACTGGGGGATCCAGAAGCTCCTGGGACACCCGACAGATGTTTTTC. It codes for CACDTGGSRSSWDTRQMFF.

This clone showed up just a few times. One base away lies a much larger clone, so this may be a sequencing read error. The rearrangement joins TRDV2 to TRDJ3; 9 bases fit TRDD3. There are 21 residues in the CDR3. Germline V gene sequence: CDR1 GEAIGNYY, CDR2 EKD. Germline trimming cut 0 bases from V and 0 bases from J; bases unmatched to any gene: 11. In nucleotides, the CDR3 is TGTGCCTGTGACACCGTAGGGGATACGCTGGGCAGCTCCTGGGACACCCGACAGATGTTTTTC. It specifies CACDTVGDTLGSSWDTRQMFF.

This clone was counted only a few times. A much larger clone is a single base away; this may be a read error. The chain recombines TRDV2 with TRDJ2; 9 bases line up with TRDD3. This CDR3 comprises 15 residues. The V gene's germline CDR1 is GEAIGNYY and CDR2 EKD. The chain's CDR3 is CACDTLGDHAAHLFF. The DNA for the CDR3 is TGTGCCTGTGACACGCTGGGGGATCATGCAGCACACCTCTTCTTT.

There are a few counts of this clone. A much larger clone lies one base from this, so it may be a read error. The chain carries TRDV2 and TRDJ3; 12 nucleotides agree with TRDD3. This CDR3 comprises 19 residues. The germline CDR1 and CDR2 sequences are GEAIGNYY and EKD. As DNA, the CDR3 is TGTGCCTGTGACTACTGGGGGATACAAAGCTCCCGGGACACCCGACAGATGTTTTTC. Residues: CACDYWGIQSSRDTRQMFF.

As for this clone: One end of the junction does not line up with germline, which may come from a read error. The V gene is TRDV2, the J gene TRDJ2; 13 nucleotides agree with TRDD3. Germline V gene data show CDR1 as GEAIGNYY and CDR2 as EKD. The CDR3 has 16 residues. CDR3 DNA sequence: TGTGCCTGTGACCACTTACTGGGGGATACGACAGCCCAACTCTTCTTT. Its translation: CACDHLLGDTTAQLFF.

This clone was seen ten or more times. Just one base apart from a much larger clone, this may be a read error. This sample includes further DNA sequences coding for the same CDR3. This chain links TRDV2 with TRDJ1, with 8 nucleotides matching TRDD3. The V gene's germline CDR1 is GEAIGNYY and CDR2 EKD. V was clipped by 7 bases and J by 0 bases; unmatched bases: 24. The CDR3 extends over 20 amino acids. This CDR3 reads CACDSLRANENGGYTDKLIF. The CDR3 DNA follows: TGTGCCTGCGACTCGCTCCGGGCTAATGAGAATGGGGGATACACCGATAAACTCATCTTT.